These 21 T cell receptor beta chains share one sample of origin, sequenced in a study of cytomegalovirus exposure and HLA in healthy donors. A multiplex PCR was run with 60 Vbeta primers and 13 Jbeta primers. The method was immunoSEQ multiplex PCR; TCRdb's version includes in-frame clones alone and lacks a portion of them. Of about 150,000 clones listed, around 70% were seen once; the top ten hold approximately 2%. Material: PBMCs. All receptors derive from a man aged 40-49 years in good health and CMV-seronegative.

The chain couples TRBV19 to TRBJ1-2; possible D gene TRBD1, 5 bases. This CDR3 region has 13 residues. Deletions cut 7 bases from V and 5 bases from J, with 14 bases between. Germline CDR1 is LNHDA and CDR2 is SQIVND (reference sequence). CDR3 in DNA: TGTGCCAGTAAAAAAGCAGGGCTTTATGGCTACACCTTC. This codes for CASKKAGLYGYTF.

V and J are TRBV2 and TRBJ2-7; 8 bases are a match to TRBD1. With 7 bases clipped from V and 6 bases from J, the junction kept 8 bases outside the gene matches. This CDR3 spans 13 amino acids. In germline, CDR1 is SNHLY, CDR2 FYNNEI. The CDR3 is CASTKDRELEQYF. CDR3 coding DNA: TGTGCCAGCACTAAGGACAGGGAGCTCGAGCAGTACTTC.

The rearrangement uses TRBV11-3 and TRBJ2-3; the match to TRBD2 covers 8 bases. Trimming cost V 3 bases and J 1 base; bases outside gene matches: 0. CDR1 and CDR2 (germline): SGHNT, YENEEA. The CDR3 totals 14 residues. This CDR3 is CASSFGGGTDTQYF. The CDR3 DNA reads as TGTGCCAGCAGCTTCGGGGGGGGCACAGATACGCAGTATTTT.

The rearrangement links TRBV6-4 to TRBJ1-1; 9 nucleotides match TRBD1. V lost 6 bases and J lost 5; bases outside the gene matches: 7. The V gene's germline CDR1 is MRHNA and CDR2 SNTAGT. This CDR3 has 14 amino acids. Written as DNA, the CDR3 is TGTGCCAGCAGCGAGGGACAGGGAATGACTGAAGCTTTCTTT. Protein product: CASSEGQGMTEAFF.

This chain uses TRBV30 with TRBJ1-1; possibly TRBD1 for D (5 bases). Trimming shortened V by 3 bases and J by 4 bases, and 15 bases separated the two germline ends. CDR1 GTSNPN and CDR2 SVGIG come from the germline V gene (reference sequence). This CDR3 spans 14 amino acids. CDR3 amino acids: CAWRSPERGTEAFF. CDR3 coding DNA: TGTGCCTGGAGGTCACCGGAAAGGGGCACTGAAGCTTTCTTT.

V gene TRBV15 combines with J gene TRBJ2-3, with 14 bases fitting TRBD2. CDR3 length: 20 residues. V gave up 3 bases and J gave up 3 bases; unmatched junction bases: 14. The V gene's germline CDR1 is LNHNV and CDR2 YYDKDF (reference sequence). The CDR3 DNA follows: TGTGCCACCAGCAGTCCAAAACCGGGACTAGCGGGGGTTGTGACAGATACGCAGTATTTT. It encodes CATSSPKPGLAGVVTDTQYF. Supplemented by reference TRBV15 and TRBJ2-3, the full variable domain reads DAMVIQNPRYQVTQFGKPVTLSCSQTLNHNVMYWYQQKSSQAPKLLFHYYDKDFNNEADTPDNFQSRRPNTSFCFLDIRSPGLGDTAMYLCATSSPKPGLAGVVTDTQYFGPGTRLTVL.

The V call is TRBV14, the J call TRBJ2-1; D perhaps matches TRBD1 (6 bases). The CDR3 totals 13 residues. V lost 1 base to trimming and J lost 7 bases, with 8 bases between them. The germline gives CDR1 SGHDN, CDR2 FVKESK. The CDR3 reads CASSQGTANEQFF. The CDR3 coding sequence is TGTGCCAGCAGCCAAGGGACAGCGAATGAGCAGTTCTTC.

The chain joins TRBV7-6 to TRBJ1-1; no clear D. Germline lookup yields CDR1 SGHVS and CDR2 FNYEAQ. There are 15 residues in the CDR3. The V end lost 1 base, the J end lost 1 base, and 10 bases lay between the germline ends. The CDR3 region has the DNA TGTGCCAGCAGCTTAGGATATCGGAGGAACACTGAAGCTTTCTTT. This encodes CASSLGYRRNTEAFF. Together with reference TRBV7-6 and TRBJ1-1, the CDR3 gives the full variable domain: GAGVSQSPRYKVTKRGQDVALRCDPISGHVSLYWYRQALGQGPEFLTYFNYEAQQDKSGLPNDRFSAERPEGSISTLTIQRTEQRDSAMYRCASSLGYRRNTEAFFGQGTRLTVV.

This clone has only a few counts. This chain links TRBV7-2 with TRBJ2-7; D might be TRBD1 (5 bases). CDR1 is SGHTA, CDR2 FQGNSA, per germline. The V gene lost 3 bases and the J gene lost 6 bases, with 15 bases spanning the gap. The CDR3 contains 14 residues. CDR3: CASSFDSGIGEQYF. CDR3 bases: TGTGCCAGCAGCTTCGACTCAGGGATTGGCGAGCAGTACTTC.

V usage is TRBV19 and J usage is TRBJ1-5; D is unresolved. There are 14 residues in the CDR3. The ends were cut back, 7 bases at V and 2 bases at J, with 12 bases in the middle. Germline V gene data show CDR1 as LNHDA and CDR2 as SQIVND (reference sequence). The CDR3 DNA reads as TGTGCCAGTACTCCGAGCGGCGGCAATCAGCCCCAGCATTTT. Translation: CASTPSGGNQPQHF.

The chain has TRBV6-6 and TRBJ2-5; D is possibly TRBD2 (7 bases). Germline V CDR1 and CDR2: MNHNY, SVGAGI (reference sequence). Trimming removed 8 bases at V and 5 bases at J, with 18 bases between. There are 14 residues in the CDR3. In DNA form, the CDR3 reads TGTGCCAGCGCCATCGGGGGAGGGGGGGAGACCCAGTACTTC. It yields the protein CASAIGGGGETQYF.

As for this clone: Germline and junction disagree at one end, which may indicate a read error. The same CDR3 arises from other DNA sequences in this sample as well. The rearrangement links TRBV15 to TRBJ2-1, with TRBD2 matching over 7 bases. This CDR3 has 20 residues. CDR1 is LNHNV and CDR2 is YYDKDF in the germline V gene (reference sequence). The CDR3 DNA is TGTGCCACCAGTAGAGGCCAGTTCACTAGCGCGAGCAGCTCCTACAATGAGCAGTTCTTC. Translated, it gives CATSRGQFTSASSSYNEQFF.

The chain has TRBV4-1 and TRBJ1-1; D is ambiguous. Germline V gene sequence: CDR1 MGHRA, CDR2 YSYEKL. This CDR3 is built from 13 residues. V lost 2 bases to trimming and J lost 0 bases, with 4 bases between them. This CDR3 is CASSQPMNTEAFF. CDR3 nucleotide sequence: TGCGCCAGCAGCCAACCCATGAACACTGAAGCTTTCTTT.

This clone was seen a handful of times. The CDR3 coding sequence is TGTGCCAGCAGCCAAGAATCCGACACATGGGGCAATCAGCCCCAGCATTTT. As protein: CASSQESDTWGNQPQHF. The chain couples TRBV4-2 to TRBJ1-5; no firm D call. Germline V gene lookup returns CDR1 LGHNA and CDR2 YNFKEQ. There are 17 residues in the CDR3. Between the trimmed V and J ends, which lost 0 bases and 2 bases, there was a span of 14 bases.

This clone was recorded once. J is TRBJ2-7 and V is TRBV5-1; tentatively, D is TRBD1 (5 bases). Between the trimmed V and J ends, which lost 4 bases and 1 base, there was a span of 12 bases. The germline V gene encodes CDR1 SGHRS and CDR2 YFSETQ. The CDR3 loop spans 14 amino acids. For the CDR3, the DNA is TGCGCCAGCAGCCTGACAGACGATTCCTACGAGCAGTACTTC. Protein: CASSLTDDSYEQYF.

A word on this clone: Other DNA sequences in this specimen translate into the identical CDR3. This sequence joins TRBV5-1 and TRBJ2-7; 8 nucleotides agree with TRBD2. The CDR3 is made up of 14 amino acids. With 1 base clipped from V and 2 bases from J, the junction kept 2 bases outside the gene matches. The germline V gene has CDR1 SGHRS and CDR2 YFSETQ. The CDR3 coding sequence is TGCGCCAGCAGCTTGACTAGCGGTGCCTACGAGCAGTACTTC. This encodes CASSLTSGAYEQYF.

This clone was detected only a few times. The chain links TRBV5-1 to TRBJ2-3; 15 nucleotides align to TRBD2. The CDR3 spans 16 residues. Germline V gives CDR1 SGHRS, CDR2 YFSETQ. V shed 4 bases and J 5 bases; nucleotides not matched to a gene: 5. The CDR3 DNA reads TGCGCCAGCAGCACCCAGGGACTAGCGGGGGGAGATACGCAGTATTTT. Translating gives CASSTQGLAGGDTQYF.

The chain links TRBV28 to TRBJ1-1; D gene uncertain. The germline V and J ends were trimmed by 6 bases and 7 bases, with 18 bases remaining between them. This CDR3 has 14 residues. CDR1 MDHEN and CDR2 SYDVKM come from the germline V gene. This CDR3 reads CASRPYTAYGEAFF. The CDR3 bases are TGTGCCAGCAGACCCTATACAGCCTATGGTGAAGCTTTCTTT.

This rearrangement joins TRBV6-5 to TRBJ1-5; a possible D gene is TRBD1 (6 bases). The CDR3 contains 15 residues. The germline gives CDR1 MNHEY, CDR2 SVGAGI. Trimming removed 8 bases at V and 2 bases at J, with 16 bases between. For the CDR3, the DNA is TGTGCCAGCTCGCTATCAGGGGTAGGCAATCAGCCCCAGCATTTT. Residues: CASSLSGVGNQPQHF.

This rearrangement joins TRBV25-1 to TRBJ2-1; 7 bases align to TRBD2. V was pared by 6 bases and J by 5 bases, with 13 bases of the junction left unmatched. This CDR3 comprises 16 residues. Looked up from germline, CDR1 is MGHDK and CDR2 is SYGVNS. The CDR3 spells CASRSIGLAENNEQFF. The CDR3 nucleotides read TGTGCCAGCAGGTCAATCGGGCTAGCGGAGAACAATGAGCAGTTCTTC. Full variable domain (outside the CDR3, taken from reference TRBV25-1 and TRBJ2-1): EADIYQTPRYLVIGTGKKITLECSQTMGHDKMYWYQQDPGMELHLIHYSYGVNSTEKGDLSSESTVSRIRTEHFPLTLESARPSHTSQYLCASRSIGLAENNEQFFGPGTRLTVL.

The V gene is TRBV4-1, the J gene TRBJ2-1, with 7 bases matching TRBD1. The V gene end was trimmed by 1 base and the J gene end by 6 bases; junction bases not matched to a gene: 12. Germline V gene lookup returns CDR1 MGHRA and CDR2 YSYEKL. The CDR3 covers 17 residues. CDR3 sequence reads: CASSQVYQGVAGNEQFF. CDR3 DNA sequence: TGCGCCAGCAGCCAAGTCTACCAGGGGGTAGCCGGCAATGAGCAGTTCTTC.